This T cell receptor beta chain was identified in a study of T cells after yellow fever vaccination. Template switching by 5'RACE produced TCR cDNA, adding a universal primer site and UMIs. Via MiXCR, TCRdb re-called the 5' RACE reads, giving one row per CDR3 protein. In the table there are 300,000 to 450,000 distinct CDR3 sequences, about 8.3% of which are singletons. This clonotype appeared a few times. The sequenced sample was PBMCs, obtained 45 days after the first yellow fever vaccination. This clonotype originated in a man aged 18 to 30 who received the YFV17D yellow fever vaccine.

The CDR3 loop is CASSEYNAGEVGEQFF. In nucleotides, the CDR3 is TGTGCCAGCAGTGAATATAACGCGGGGGAAGTCGGTGAGCAGTTCTTC. The rearrangement joins TRBV25-1 to TRBJ2-1; TRBD2 aligns across 7 bases. V shed 0 bases, J shed 9 bases, and the junction held 11 bases outside the gene matches. The CDR3 runs 16 residues. CDR1 and CDR2 from the germline V gene are MGHDK and SYGVNS.